These T cell receptor beta chains were read from a single sample in a study of blood T cell repertoires in COVID-19. TCRdb keeps only in-frame clones here, not all; method: immunoSEQ multiplex PCR. The sample contains under 450,000 clones, around 84% of which appear only once. The specimen sequenced was peripheral blood. The receptors come from a human donor with acute or convalescent COVID-19. The donor label of this sample is uncertain. CDR3s leave out the opening cysteine and the closing phenylalanine or tryptophan. Clone size is stated in some rows and not others, as once, few, many or a class when expanded.

size: -
V: TRBV6-7
CDR3: ASSQGQGGIGYT

size: -
V: TRBV19
CDR3: ASSIPSGSYNEQF

size: -
V: TRBV27
CDR3: ASSLGHRTEAF

size: -
V: TRBV3-1/TRBV3-2
CDR3: ASSRIRGGNSPLH

size: -
V: TRBV19
CDR3: ASSRRQQINSGNTIY

size: -
V: TRBV30
CDR3: AWREKGVNSGNTIY

size: -
V: TRBV11-2
CDR3: ASSLMGGRKNEQF

size: -
V: TRBV7-2
CDR3: ASSFGGNTIY

size: once
V: TRBV7-6
CDR3: ASSPRLAGEVDTQY

size: -
V: TRBV5-8
CDR3: ASSFAGSGNTIY

size: -
V: TRBV12-5
CDR3: ASGSGNWREQF

size: -
V: TRBV19
CDR3: ASSMRRFGGSGSSYNEQF

size: -
V: TRBV2
CDR3: ASSSIRGHGYT

size: -
V: TRBV20-1
CDR3: SASDGPEKLF

size: -
V: TRBV12-3/TRBV12-4
CDR3: AIGVGYEQY

size: -
V: TRBV6-5
CDR3: AVRGRGNSPLH

size: -
V: TRBV11-2
CDR3: ASSLREHTEAF

size: -
V: TRBV28
CDR3: ASNSGSGGYT

size: -
V: TRBV2
CDR3: ASSGGRKGPPGEQF

size: -
V: TRBV7-9
CDR3: ASSRPTGGLWDYGYT

size: -
V: TRBV15
CDR3: ATSPRLSSLRETQY

size: -
V: TRBV27
CDR3: ASSQGPGNTIY

size: -
V: TRBV7-6
CDR3: ASSFRGQGSGTRYNEQF

size: -
V: TRBV6-1
CDR3: ASSERTGKVTGELF

size: -
V: TRBV6-6
CDR3: ASSQGLDNSPLH

size: few
V: TRBV2
CDR3: ASRPKAVQGATEAF

size: -
V: TRBV5-1
CDR3: ASSFGQRGSYNSPLH

size: -
V: TRBV5-1
CDR3: ASSRSPTDMNTEAF

size: -
V: TRBV10-3
CDR3: AISLQGEVPTDTQY

size: -
V: TRBV5-4
CDR3: ASSLVGSGSTDTQY

size: -
V: TRBV6-5
CDR3: ASREAAGTTEAF

size: -
V: TRBV5-4
CDR3: ASSLQGGSGYT

size: -
V: TRBV5-5
CDR3: ASSLGQGENTEAF

size: -
V: TRBV29-1
CDR3: SVEQGYTEAF

size: -
V: TRBV4-1
CDR3: ASSQSRGTTNTGELF

size: -
V: TRBV4-2
CDR3: ASSQAGGESPFGGYT

size: -
V: TRBV4-1
CDR3: ASSDASPPMNTEAF

size: -
V: TRBV6-1
CDR3: ASSERQGPETQY

size: -
V: TRBV5-1
CDR3: ASSSLLQGNYGYT

size: -
V: TRBV20-1
CDR3: SANEGLRETQY

size: -
V: TRBV7-9
CDR3: ASSLGGRGVDEQF

size: -
V: TRBV28
CDR3: ASSQMTGVHEQY

size: many
V: TRBV30
CDR3: AWMRDSRGYT

size: -
V: TRBV5-1
CDR3: ASQIQGASQETQY

size: many
V: TRBV12-5
CDR3: ASGLVLRLGALTSGTTDTQY

size: -
V: TRBV19
CDR3: ASRMGLAGGQF

size: -
V: TRBV5-1
CDR3: ASSLEQPKETQY

size: -
V: TRBV7-2
CDR3: ASSRRGSTEAF

size: few
V: TRBV27
CDR3: ASRYGTGDGYT

size: -
V: TRBV19
CDR3: ASSGTGLQETQY

size: -
V: TRBV5-1
CDR3: ASRPVPLSYEQY

size: -
V: TRBV5-1
CDR3: ASSALLADTGELF

size: -
V: TRBV5-1
CDR3: ASSLEEGLAGGPYNEQF

size: -
V: TRBV15
CDR3: ATSRDERGGNQPQH

size: -
V: TRBV19
CDR3: ASSIDLAGVYEQY

size: few
V: TRBV5-1
CDR3: ASSTTGGSNQPQH